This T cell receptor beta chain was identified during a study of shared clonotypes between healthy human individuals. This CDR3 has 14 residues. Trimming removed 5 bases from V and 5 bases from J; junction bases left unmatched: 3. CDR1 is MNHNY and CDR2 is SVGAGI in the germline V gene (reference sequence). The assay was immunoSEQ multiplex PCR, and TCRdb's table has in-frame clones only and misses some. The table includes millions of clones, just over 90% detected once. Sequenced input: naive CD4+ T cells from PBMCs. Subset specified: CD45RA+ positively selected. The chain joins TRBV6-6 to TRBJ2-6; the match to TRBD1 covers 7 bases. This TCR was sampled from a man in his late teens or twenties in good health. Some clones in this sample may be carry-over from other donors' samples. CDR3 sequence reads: CASSQTGRANVLTF. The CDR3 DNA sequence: TGTGCCAGCAGTCAGACAGGGCGGGCCAACGTCCTGACTTTC.